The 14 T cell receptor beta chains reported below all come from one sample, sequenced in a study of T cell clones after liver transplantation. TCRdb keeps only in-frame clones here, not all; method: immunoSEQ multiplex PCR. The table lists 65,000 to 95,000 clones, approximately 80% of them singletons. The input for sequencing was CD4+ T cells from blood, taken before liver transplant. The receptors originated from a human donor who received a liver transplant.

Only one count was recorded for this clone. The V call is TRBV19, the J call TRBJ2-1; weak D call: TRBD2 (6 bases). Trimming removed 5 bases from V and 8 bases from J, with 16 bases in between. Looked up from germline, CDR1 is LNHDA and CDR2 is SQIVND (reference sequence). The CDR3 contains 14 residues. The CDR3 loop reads CASSSRRLVHEQFF. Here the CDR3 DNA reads TGTGCCAGTAGTTCGCGCAGACTAGTTCATGAGCAGTTCTTC.

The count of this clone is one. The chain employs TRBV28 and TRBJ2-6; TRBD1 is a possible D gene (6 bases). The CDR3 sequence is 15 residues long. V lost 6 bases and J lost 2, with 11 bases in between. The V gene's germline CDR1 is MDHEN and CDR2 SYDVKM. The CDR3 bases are TGTGCCAGCAGGGATAAGGGGGCTGGGGCCAACGTCCTGACTTTC. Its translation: CASRDKGAGANVLTF.

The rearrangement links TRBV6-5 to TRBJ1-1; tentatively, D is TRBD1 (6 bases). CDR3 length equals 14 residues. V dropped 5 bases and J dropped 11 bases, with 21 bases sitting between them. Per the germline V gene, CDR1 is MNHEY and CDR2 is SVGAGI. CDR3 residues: CASSLQTGFGIAFF. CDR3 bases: TGTGCCAGCAGTCTCCAGACAGGTTTCGGCATCGCTTTCTTT.

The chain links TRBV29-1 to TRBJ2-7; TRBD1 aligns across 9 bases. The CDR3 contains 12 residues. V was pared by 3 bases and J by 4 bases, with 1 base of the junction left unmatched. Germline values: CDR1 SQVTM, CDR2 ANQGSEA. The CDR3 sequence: CSVDGQGYEQYF. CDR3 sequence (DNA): TGCAGCGTTGACGGACAGGGGTACGAGCAGTACTTC.

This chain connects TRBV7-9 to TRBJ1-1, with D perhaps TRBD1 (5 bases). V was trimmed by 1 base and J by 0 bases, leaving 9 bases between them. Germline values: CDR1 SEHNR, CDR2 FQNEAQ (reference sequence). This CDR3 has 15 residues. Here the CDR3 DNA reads TGTGCCAGCAGCTTAGGGGGGACCCTGAACACTGAAGCTTTCTTT. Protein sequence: CASSLGGTLNTEAFF.

Written as DNA, the CDR3 is TGCGCCAGCAGCTCCTATCGAGGCGGCAGTCAATACAATGAGCAGTTCTTC. This codes for CASSSYRGGSQYNEQFF. The V call is TRBV5-1, the J call TRBJ2-1; D is undetermined. Germline assignment: CDR1 SGHRS and CDR2 YFSETQ. This CDR3 is 17 amino acids long. V lost 3 bases to trimming and J lost 4 bases, with 20 bases between them.

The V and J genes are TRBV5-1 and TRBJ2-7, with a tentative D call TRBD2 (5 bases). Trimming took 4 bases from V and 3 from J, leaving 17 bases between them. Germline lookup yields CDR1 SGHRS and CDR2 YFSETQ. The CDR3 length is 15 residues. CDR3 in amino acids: CASSRRLADYYEQYF. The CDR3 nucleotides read TGCGCCAGCAGCCGCCGACTCGCCGACTACTACGAGCAGTACTTC.

CDR3 protein: CASSLYPNTIYF. CDR3 nucleotide sequence: TGTGCCAGCAGTTTATATCCAAACACCATATATTTT. The chain is built from TRBV28 and TRBJ1-3; D call uncertain. V dropped 1 base and J dropped 6 bases, with 4 bases sitting between them. This CDR3 comprises 12 residues. Germline CDR1 and CDR2: MDHEN and SYDVKM.

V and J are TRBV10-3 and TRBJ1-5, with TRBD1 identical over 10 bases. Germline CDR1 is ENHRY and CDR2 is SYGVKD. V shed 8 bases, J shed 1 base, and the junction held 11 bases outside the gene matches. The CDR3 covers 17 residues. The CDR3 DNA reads TGTGCCATCTCCGGGACAGGGGAAAGTTCGAGCAATCAGCCCCAGCATTTT. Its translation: CAISGTGESSSNQPQHF.

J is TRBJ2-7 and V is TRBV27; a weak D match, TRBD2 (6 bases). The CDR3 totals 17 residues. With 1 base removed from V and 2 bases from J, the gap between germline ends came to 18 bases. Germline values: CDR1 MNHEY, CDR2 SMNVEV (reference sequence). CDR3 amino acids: CASSLLWEAHGAYEQYF. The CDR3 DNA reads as TGTGCCAGCAGTTTATTGTGGGAGGCCCACGGGGCCTACGAGCAGTACTTC.

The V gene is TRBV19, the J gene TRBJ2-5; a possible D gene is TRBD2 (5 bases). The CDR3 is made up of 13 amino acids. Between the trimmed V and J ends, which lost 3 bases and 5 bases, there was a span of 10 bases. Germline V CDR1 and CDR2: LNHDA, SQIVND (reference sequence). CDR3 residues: CASSIVSGETQYF. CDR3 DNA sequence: TGTGCCAGTAGTATCGTGTCGGGGGAGACCCAGTACTTC.

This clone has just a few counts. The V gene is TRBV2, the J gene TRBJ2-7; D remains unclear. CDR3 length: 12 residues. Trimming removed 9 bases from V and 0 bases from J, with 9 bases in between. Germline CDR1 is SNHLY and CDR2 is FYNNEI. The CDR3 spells CASNRGSYEQYF. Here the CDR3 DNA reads TGTGCCAGTAACCGTGGCTCCTACGAGCAGTACTTC.

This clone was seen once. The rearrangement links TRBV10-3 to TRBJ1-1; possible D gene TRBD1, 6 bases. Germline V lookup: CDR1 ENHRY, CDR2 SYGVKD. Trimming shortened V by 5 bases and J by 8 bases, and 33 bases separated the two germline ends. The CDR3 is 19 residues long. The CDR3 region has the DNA TGTGCCATCAGTTCCCCCGGGGCGGGGGGCGCGGTTCGTTCAGTGGAAGCTTTCTTT. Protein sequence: CAISSPGAGGAVRSVEAFF.

The CDR3 loop is CASRLRASLGGELFF. CDR3 sequence (DNA): TGTGCCAGCAGACTGAGGGCTAGCTTGGGCGGGGAGCTGTTTTTT. V is TRBV28 and J is TRBJ2-2; D possibly corresponds to TRBD2 (5 bases). V lost 6 bases and J 7 bases, leaving 18 bases between the germline ends. Germline CDR1 and CDR2: MDHEN and SYDVKM. The CDR3 has 15 amino acids.